A single T cell receptor beta chain is shown here with its context. The target of this receptor is not known. One base away there is no much larger clone; base qualities are not given. This specimen belongs to a study of T cell clones after liver transplantation (dated by TCRdb to 2018 to 2020). About the investigation overall: The samples were obtained from ITN030ST, a randomized trial that attempted immunosuppression withdrawal within 2 years after liver transplantation. After a pre-transplant mixed lymphocyte reaction, TCRbeta sequencing was used to pinpoint donor-reactive T cell clones, which were subsequently tracked in post-transplant blood. As an antigen-independent comparator for donor-reactive sequences, third party-reactive TCRbeta sequences were also identified from pre-transplant MLRs. Three of the eight recipients were HCV-positive; the others were transplanted for non-autoimmune, non-viral indications. Subjects received no induction therapy and standard immunosuppression until randomization at 12-24 months post-transplant. To count as tolerant, a recipient had to stay completely off immunosuppression for at least one year without liver enzymes climbing beyond twice the upper limit of normal. Blood samples were taken pre-transplant, pre-randomization before withdrawal, and post-randomization after full withdrawal or failed withdrawal. The studied cohort comprised 8 liver transplant recipients, 3 classified as tolerant and 5 as non-tolerant. The investigation overall reported the following: When repertoire turnover was accounted for, significantly reduced detection of donor-reactive sequences was found in 7 of 8 subjects for CD4 and in 8 of 8 subjects for CD8. Low numbers of available donor cells limited the measurable donor-reactive repertoire in a couple of subjects. In 5 of 8 subjects, circulating donor-reactive CD4 TCRbeta sequences decreased significantly after transplant, regardless of tolerance or HCV status. Conclusions were preliminary, limited by small, heterogeneous patient numbers and non-standardized post-transplant time points. Because no allograft tissue specimens were available, donor-reactive T cells may have migrated into the graft instead of being deleted. Donor-reactive sequences decreased more than third party-reactive sequences, which suggests partial antigen-specific deletion that was not related to withdrawal success.

Thawed unstimulated PBMCs were stained for CD3, CD4 and CD8 and FACS-sorted into CD3+CD4+ and CD3+CD8+ populations. All 8 studied subjects were randomized to immunosuppression withdrawal. The Qiagen DNeasy Blood and Tissue Kit was used for isolation of genomic DNA. V is clipped by 5 bases and J by 10 bases, and the sequence between their germline boundaries is 15 bases long. The CDR3 numbers 14 residues from cysteine through phenylalanine. Only CDR3 DNA remains: 42 bases, in frame from the first base. Via the germline V gene (reference sequence), CDR1 is SEHNR and CDR2 FQNEAQ. Using immunoSEQ, frozen genomic DNA was subjected to high-throughput TCRbeta CDR3 sequencing, a process that included PCR amplification, mapping, bias correction and internal controls. The paper's data handling went like this. Productive rearrangements were retained, and unique TCRbeta sequences were defined by the CDR3 nucleotide sequence together with the V and J gene. For a sequence to be called donor-reactive, it needed a frequency of at least 0.01% and at least 5-fold expansion in CFSE-low cells compared with unstimulated pre-transplant cells. Per-subject minimum frequency thresholds, based on the lowest-template unstimulated sample, ensured at least 90% detection power. Jensen-Shannon divergence between the top 1000 TCRbeta sequences post- versus pre-transplant served as the measure of repertoire turnover. Changes in detection of donor-reactive sequences were assessed with two-sided Fisher's exact tests. Sourced from immuneACCESS, this table was stored by TCRdb with only in-frame sequences that have V and J called. A share of the clones is absent; for the studies checked, an unresolved V gene accounts for under half, and the remainder has no known explanation. That table supplies the V and J calls and clone size; D and trimming were determined from the DNA. The sample table shows tens of thousands of clones, and 80% to 85% are seen once. The biggest ten clones account for 2.1% of the sample.

The sequence links TRBV7-9 to TRBJ1-6; the D gene identity is not certain. The specimen was CD4+ T cells from blood, collected less than 50 months after liver transplant. This TCR came from a human patient who received a liver transplant. After a transplant, not all T cells may be the patient's own; some may come from the graft donor. The CDR3 has the sequence CASSPEGISSPLHF. The nucleotides are TGTGCCAGCAGCCCCGAGGGTATAAGCTCACCCCTCCACTTT.